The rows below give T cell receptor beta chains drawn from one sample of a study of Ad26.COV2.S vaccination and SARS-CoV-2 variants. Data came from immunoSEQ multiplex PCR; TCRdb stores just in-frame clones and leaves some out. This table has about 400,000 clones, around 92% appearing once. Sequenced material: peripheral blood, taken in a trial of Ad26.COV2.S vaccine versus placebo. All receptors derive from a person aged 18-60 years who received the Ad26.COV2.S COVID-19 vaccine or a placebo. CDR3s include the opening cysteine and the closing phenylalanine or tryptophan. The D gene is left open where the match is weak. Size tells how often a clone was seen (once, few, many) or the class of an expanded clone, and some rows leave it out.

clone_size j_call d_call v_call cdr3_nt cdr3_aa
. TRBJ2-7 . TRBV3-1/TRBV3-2 TGTGCCGGGACCTACGAGCAGTACTTC CAGTYEQYF
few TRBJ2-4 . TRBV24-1 TGTGCCACCAGTGACCTAATCGGAGGGGCCCTAGCCAAAAACATTCAGTACTTC CATSDLIGGALAKNIQYF
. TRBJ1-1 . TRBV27 TGTGCCAGCAGCTACACCCTGTGGGACTTGAACACTGAAGCTTTCTTT CASSYTLWDLNTEAFF
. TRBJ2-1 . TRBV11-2 TGTGCCAGCAGCTTAGGTCATGTTCGGGGTCAAGCCTACAATGAGCAGTTCTTC CASSLGHVRGQAYNEQFF
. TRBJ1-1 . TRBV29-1 TGCAGCGTGAACAGGTGGGGACTGAACACTGAAGCTTTCTTT CSVNRWGLNTEAFF
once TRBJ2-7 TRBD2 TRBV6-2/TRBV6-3 TGTGCCAGCAGTTACGGGGGGGTAGGTGTCGACGAGCAGTACTTC CASSYGGVGVDEQYF
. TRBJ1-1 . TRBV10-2 TGCGCCAGCAGTGATAGGGCGTACACTGAAGCTTTCTTT CASSDRAYTEAFF
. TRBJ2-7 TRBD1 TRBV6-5 TGTGCCAGCAGGGCCGGGACAGGGTCGTCCGAGCAGTACTTC CASRAGTGSSEQYF
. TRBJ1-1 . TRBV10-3 TGTGCCGCGGGCCCAGGGCGAACTGAAGCTTTCTTT CAAGPGRTEAFF
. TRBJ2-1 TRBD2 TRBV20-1 TGCAGTGCTAGTTCGCAGGGACTAGCGGGGCTTAATGAGCAGTTCTTC CSASSQGLAGLNEQFF
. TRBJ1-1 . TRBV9 TGTGCCAGCAGCGTAGGAGGATCCACTGAAGCTTTCTTT CASSVGGSTEAFF
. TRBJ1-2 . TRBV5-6 TGTGCCAGCAGCTTGGGCAGGGGCTACTATGGCTACACCTTC CASSLGRGYYGYTF
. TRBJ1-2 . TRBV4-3 TGCGCCAGCAGCCAAGACGTAGGGGCGAACTATGGCTACACCTTC CASSQDVGANYGYTF
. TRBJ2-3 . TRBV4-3 TGCGCCAGCAGCCAAGAGGGGGGCGATACGCAGTATTTT CASSQEGGDTQYF
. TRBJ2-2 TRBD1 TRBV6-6 TGTGCCAGCAGTTACTTCGGACAGGGGCACGCCGGGGAGCTGTTTTTT CASSYFGQGHAGELFF
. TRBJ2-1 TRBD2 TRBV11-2 TGTGCCAGCAGCTTTCTCACACGACTAGCGGGGGCCACCTACAATGAGCAGTTCTTC CASSFLTRLAGATYNEQFF
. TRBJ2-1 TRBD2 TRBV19 TGTGCCAGTAGTATACTAGCGGGGGTCCCTTACAATGAGCAGTTCTTC CASSILAGVPYNEQFF
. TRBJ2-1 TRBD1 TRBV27 TGTGCCAGCAGTAATTCCGGGACAGGGGGCGTTGAGCAGTTCTTC CASSNSGTGGVEQFF
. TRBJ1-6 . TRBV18 TGTGCCAGCTCACCACGACAGTCGGATAATTCACCCCTCCACTTT CASSPRQSDNSPLHF
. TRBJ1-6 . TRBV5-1 TGCGCCAGCAGCTTGGGGACGGTTGGAAATTCACCCCTCCACTTT CASSLGTVGNSPLHF
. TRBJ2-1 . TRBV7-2 TGTGCCAGCAGCCTATACTCCTACAATGAGCAGTTCTTC CASSLYSYNEQFF
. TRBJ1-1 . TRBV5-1 TGCGCCAGCAGCAAACCCGACGGTGGATCGAACACTGAAGCTTTCTTT CASSKPDGGSNTEAFF
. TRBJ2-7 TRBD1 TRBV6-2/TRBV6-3 TGTGCCAGCAGTAAGAAGACAGGGTGGTACGAGCAGTACTTC CASSKKTGWYEQYF
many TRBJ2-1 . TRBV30 TGTGCCTGGGACCTAGGGGGGCATGAGCAGTTCTTC CAWDLGGHEQFF
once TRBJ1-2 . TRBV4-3 TGCGCCAGCAGCCAAGCGGCTAGGGCGGTTCGTGGCTACACCTTC CASSQAARAVRGYTF
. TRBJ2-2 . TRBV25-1 TGTGCCAGCAGTGCCCGTACATCAGGGGGGTTCAACACCGGGGAGCTGTTTTTT CASSARTSGGFNTGELFF
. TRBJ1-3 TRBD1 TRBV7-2 TGTGCCAGCAGCTTCGACAGGGGGTCGGACACCATATATTTT CASSFDRGSDTIYF
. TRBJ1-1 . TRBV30 TGTGCCTGGAAAAGTAGGAGACGGTTGAACACTGAAGCTTTCTTT CAWKSRRRLNTEAFF
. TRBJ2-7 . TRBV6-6 TGTGCCAGCAGCCGCGGGGACTCCTACGAGCAGTACTTC CASSRGDSYEQYF
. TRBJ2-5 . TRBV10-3 TGTGCCCTCAATGCTGGCGATAAATGGGGAGAGACCCAGTACTTC CALNAGDKWGETQYF
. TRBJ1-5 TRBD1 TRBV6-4 TGTGCCATCAACCCGGGGCGGGCCGGGACAGGGGTACAGCCCCAGCATTTT CAINPGRAGTGVQPQHF
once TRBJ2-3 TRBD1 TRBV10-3 TGTGCCATCAGTGTTCCCCGGCCAGGGGGAGATACGCAGTATTTT CAISVPRPGGDTQYF
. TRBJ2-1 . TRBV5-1 TGCGCCAGCAGCTCCCAGGGAGGTCAGAATGAGCAGTTCTTC CASSSQGGQNEQFF
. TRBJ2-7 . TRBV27 TGTGCCAGCAGCCTTGGGGGGAACGAGCAGTACTTC CASSLGGNEQYF
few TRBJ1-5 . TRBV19 TGTGCCAGCCAGACATACGGGAATAGCAATCAGCCCCAGCATTTT CASQTYGNSNQPQHF
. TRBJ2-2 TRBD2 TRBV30 TGTGCCTCATCTAGCGGTCACACCGGGGAGCTGTTTTTT CASSSGHTGELFF
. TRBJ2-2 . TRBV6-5 TGTGCCAGAGAGGACACGAACACCGGGGAGCTGTTTTTT CAREDTNTGELFF
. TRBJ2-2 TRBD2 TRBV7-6 TGTGCCAGCAGGCCGGGACTAGCGGGGGCCGGGGAGCTGTTTTTT CASRPGLAGAGELFF
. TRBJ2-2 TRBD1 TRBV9 TGTGCCAGCAGCGTAGGCGCAGGGGGCAGCGGGGAGCTGTTTTTT CASSVGAGGSGELFF
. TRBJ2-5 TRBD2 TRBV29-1 TGCAGCGTGAGACTAGCGGGGTACCAAGAGACCCAGTACTTC CSVRLAGYQETQYF
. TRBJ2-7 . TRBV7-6 TGTGCCAGCAGCTTAGCCGTTGAAGGCGTAGCCTACGAGCAGTACTTC CASSLAVEGVAYEQYF
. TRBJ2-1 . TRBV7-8 TGTGCCAGCAGCTTAGATTCCTCTTCAACGTTTTACAATGAGCAGTTCTTC CASSLDSSSTFYNEQFF
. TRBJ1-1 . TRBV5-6 TGTGCCAGCAGCTTGGGTTCCGGGACTGAAGCTTTCTTT CASSLGSGTEAFF
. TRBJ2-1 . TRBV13 TGTGCCAGCAGCTTAGTATATAATGAGCAGTTCTTC CASSLVYNEQFF
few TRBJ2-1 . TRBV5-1 TGCGCCAGCAGCCTTGGTAGTAGGGGGACCAATGAGCAGTTCTTC CASSLGSRGTNEQFF
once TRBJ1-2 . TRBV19 TGTGCCAGTAGTAATGCGGTTGGCTACACCTTC CASSNAVGYTF
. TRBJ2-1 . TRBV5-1 TGCGCCAGCAGCGCAGGGTTCTTCTCCTACAATGAGCAGTTCTTC CASSAGFFSYNEQFF
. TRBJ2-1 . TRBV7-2 TGTGCCAGCAGCTCTCAGGGGCCTACCTACAATGAGCAGTTCTTC CASSSQGPTYNEQFF
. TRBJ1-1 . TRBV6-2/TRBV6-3 TGTGCCAGCAGTTACTCGAGGCGATTTGGGTGGGACACTGAAGCTTTCTTT CASSYSRRFGWDTEAFF
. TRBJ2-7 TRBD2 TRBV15 TGTGCCACCAGCAGAGCTAGCGGGGGATACGAGCAGTACTTC CATSRASGGYEQYF
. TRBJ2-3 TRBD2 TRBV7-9 TGTGCCAGCAGCTTACAAGCGGGGGGGCAAGATACGCAGTATTTT CASSLQAGGQDTQYF
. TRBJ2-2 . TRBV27 TGTGCCAGCAGTTTTGCCGTGAACACCGGGGAGCTGTTTTTT CASSFAVNTGELFF
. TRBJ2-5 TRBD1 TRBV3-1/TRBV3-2 TGTGCCAGCAGCCCCCGGACAGGGGTTGGGGAGACCCAGTACTTC CASSPRTGVGETQYF